This is a list of T cell receptor beta chains from one sample in a study of T cell responses to AZD1222 COVID-19 vaccine. Method: immunoSEQ multiplex PCR; TCRdb's copy keeps in-frame clones and lacks some. The data contain about 130,000 clones, 90% to 95% of them seen just once; the ten biggest clones take up over 2.5%. The sample here was peripheral blood, taken on day 0 of AZD1222 vaccination. The receptor set was obtained from an adult in good health. Each CDR3 is given without its conserved first and last residue. Size values are once, few and many counts, or a class for expanded clones, and some rows have none.

v_call: TRBV6-5; clone_size: NA; cdr3_aa: ASGAGQGSQPQH
v_call: TRBV6-5; clone_size: NA; cdr3_aa: ASNRGGQGGTPLH
v_call: TRBV11-2; clone_size: NA; cdr3_aa: ASSPGGTGRMNTEAF
v_call: TRBV9; clone_size: once; cdr3_aa: ASSLDRAAYHGYT
v_call: TRBV7-9; clone_size: NA; cdr3_aa: ASSPQGQGTPEAF
v_call: TRBV6-1; clone_size: NA; cdr3_aa: ASSALAGDAGELF
v_call: TRBV9; clone_size: NA; cdr3_aa: ASSVGTGVGNTIY
v_call: TRBV2; clone_size: NA; cdr3_aa: ASLLSMNTEAF
v_call: TRBV6-5; clone_size: NA; cdr3_aa: ASSYGFPNTGELF
v_call: TRBV15; clone_size: NA; cdr3_aa: ATSRPDLTYGYT
v_call: TRBV19; clone_size: NA; cdr3_aa: ASTGDRNQPQH
v_call: TRBV6-5; clone_size: NA; cdr3_aa: ASTPSQGAYNEQF
v_call: TRBV11-1; clone_size: NA; cdr3_aa: ASSFWDSSKAF
v_call: TRBV6-2/TRBV6-3; clone_size: NA; cdr3_aa: ASSYVPVSRGYT
v_call: TRBV7-9; clone_size: NA; cdr3_aa: ASSLQGNSGNTIY
v_call: TRBV6-5; clone_size: NA; cdr3_aa: ASSYSGDGYT
v_call: TRBV5-8; clone_size: NA; cdr3_aa: ASSLPTGVDEKLF
v_call: TRBV7-9; clone_size: NA; cdr3_aa: ASSEGAGGFTEAF
v_call: TRBV27; clone_size: once; cdr3_aa: ASLAGGRRGIPYNEQF
v_call: TRBV30; clone_size: NA; cdr3_aa: AGTASVGGTEAF
v_call: TRBV19; clone_size: NA; cdr3_aa: ASKESSYNSPLH
v_call: TRBV7-2; clone_size: NA; cdr3_aa: ASSILAGTWDEQF
v_call: TRBV7-2; clone_size: NA; cdr3_aa: ASSGGLAGARGTGELF
v_call: TRBV3-1/TRBV3-2; clone_size: NA; cdr3_aa: ASSRSYQETQY
v_call: TRBV25-1; clone_size: once; cdr3_aa: ASSDGRGAYEQY
v_call: TRBV19; clone_size: NA; cdr3_aa: ASSSAGGMNTEAF
v_call: TRBV7-9; clone_size: NA; cdr3_aa: ASSLRGLEQY
v_call: TRBV10-3; clone_size: NA; cdr3_aa: AISSEGGMSYEQY
v_call: TRBV6-5; clone_size: NA; cdr3_aa: ASTGKANEKLF
v_call: TRBV6-2/TRBV6-3; clone_size: once; cdr3_aa: ASSYEAGGTYEQY
v_call: TRBV5-5; clone_size: NA; cdr3_aa: ASSLEVSRSTF
v_call: TRBV11-2; clone_size: NA; cdr3_aa: ASSLGREQPQH
v_call: TRBV29-1; clone_size: NA; cdr3_aa: SVEGTYSSGRAPRVGETQY
v_call: TRBV25-1; clone_size: NA; cdr3_aa: ASSPHTNAGDSYEQY
v_call: TRBV6-5; clone_size: NA; cdr3_aa: ASTEWDRAHQPQH
v_call: TRBV5-1; clone_size: NA; cdr3_aa: ASTLGTGGNTIY
v_call: TRBV5-1; clone_size: NA; cdr3_aa: ASSLRWQGDGYT
v_call: TRBV30; clone_size: NA; cdr3_aa: AWTTRGWGEAF
v_call: TRBV2; clone_size: NA; cdr3_aa: ASSEFGGTDTQY
v_call: TRBV7-2; clone_size: NA; cdr3_aa: ASSLEGLANYEQY
v_call: TRBV9; clone_size: NA; cdr3_aa: ASSPSGGIDGYT
v_call: TRBV7-9; clone_size: NA; cdr3_aa: ASSLPTPRDRGLDEAF
v_call: TRBV21-1; clone_size: NA; cdr3_aa: ASSKTPRGGGDQPQH
v_call: TRBV6-5; clone_size: NA; cdr3_aa: ASRPDTSSSYEQY
v_call: TRBV5-1; clone_size: NA; cdr3_aa: ASRPGQSYEQY
v_call: TRBV6-2/TRBV6-3; clone_size: NA; cdr3_aa: ASSYATGTSGRAADTQY
v_call: TRBV29-1; clone_size: NA; cdr3_aa: SVPVADTQY
v_call: TRBV2; clone_size: NA; cdr3_aa: ASSPGVGQPQH
v_call: TRBV6-2/TRBV6-3; clone_size: NA; cdr3_aa: ASSYPWAANYGYT